This entry concerns a single T cell receptor (beta chain). This sample is part of a study of blood T cell repertoires in COVID-19. Study information: The United States, Italy and Spain provided the acute and convalescent COVID-19 samples. T cells, B-cell-depleted T cells, or PBMCs supplied cDNA or gDNA.

This CDR3 is 13 amino acids long. Germline assignment: CDR1 SGHRS and CDR2 YFSETQ. Trimming left V 4 bases short and J 14 bases short, with 18 bases between. Under the authors' procedure: Quantification of nucleated cells was approximated via reference gene primer amplification. Only in-frame clones appear in the TCRdb table, and some are missing; sequencing was by immunoSEQ multiplex PCR. That table gives V, J and clone size, and the DNA gave D and trimming. The sample shows 160,000 or so clones, 80% to 90% of them seen only once. The TCR comes from a man aged 40-49 years with acute or convalescent COVID-19. The chain uses TRBV5-1 and TRBJ2-2; D possibly corresponds to TRBD2 (6 bases). Material for sequencing was peripheral blood. DNA of the CDR3: TGCGCCAGCAGCCGCGGCTGGGGGGAGGAACTGTTTTTT. Protein: CASSRGWGEELFF.